A selection of T cell receptor beta chains follows, all from one sample in a study of CD8+CD57+ T cells in acquired aplastic anemia. TCRdb passed the reads through MiXCR, listing each CDR3 protein once. The sample records hundreds of thousands of distinct CDR3 sequences, 45% to 65% being singletons. Specimen: sorted CD4+, CD8+, or CD8+CD57+ T cells (not recorded which) from PBMCs. These receptors were taken from a human donor with aplastic anemia. CDR3s include the opening cysteine and the closing phenylalanine or tryptophan. The D gene is left open where the match is weak. Clone sizes are given selectively: once, few, many, or a class where the clone is expanded.

clone_size	v_call	d_call	j_call	cdr3_nt	cdr3_aa
NA	TRBV24-1	TRBD2	TRBJ2-1	TGTGCCACCAGTGACTCTAGCGGGGTACTCTACAATGAGCAGTTCTTC	CATSDSSGVLYNEQFF
NA	TRBV7-3	TRBD1	TRBJ1-3	TGTGCCAGCAGCTTGATGGGACAGGGAACTGGAAACACCATATATTTT	CASSLMGQGTGNTIYF
many	TRBV5-1	NA	TRBJ2-7	TGCGCCAGCAGCTTTCAGGGATCCTCCTACGAGCAGTACTTC	CASSFQGSSYEQYF
once	TRBV10-2	NA	TRBJ1-1	TGCGCCAGCAGTGACGGTCTAAGTCCCTCGGAAGCTTTCTTT	CASSDGLSPSEAFF
many	TRBV20-1	NA	TRBJ2-1	TGCAGTGCGGCTTACAATGAGCAGTTCTTC	CSAAYNEQFF
few	TRBV15	NA	TRBJ1-1	TGTGCCACCAGCAGAGGGGCTGAGGCTTTCTTT	CATSRGAEAFF
NA	TRBV5-1	NA	TRBJ1-1	TGCGCCAGCAGCTTGGATGGCAGGACGAACACTGAAGCTTTCTTT	CASSLDGRTNTEAFF
once	TRBV20-1	TRBD2	TRBJ2-3	TGCAGTGCCCTTACTAGCGGGAGGGCCTTAGATACGCAGTATTTT	CSALTSGRALDTQYF
few	TRBV6-6	NA	TRBJ1-5	TGTGCCAGCAGTGCTTCAGGATCTAGTCAGCCCCAGCATTTT	CASSASGSSQPQHF
NA	TRBV7-7	NA	TRBJ2-1	TGTGCTAGCAGTACCAGCACCTCCGGGGGTTTGGCCTACAATGAGCAGTTCTTC	CASSTSTSGGLAYNEQFF
NA	TRBV20-1	TRBD1	TRBJ2-3	TGCAGTGCTCCCCCCGCCCTCGGGACAGGGAACGGATTCGACCCAGATACGCAGTATTTT	CSAPPALGTGNGFDPDTQYF
NA	TRBV10-3	NA	TRBJ2-3	TGTGCCATCAGCCGACAGCTCTTCACAGATACGCAGTATTTT	CAISRQLFTDTQYF
NA	TRBV29-1	NA	TRBJ2-7	TGCAGCGTTGAAACCAGGGGAGACGAGCAGTACTTC	CSVETRGDEQYF
NA	TRBV10-3	NA	TRBJ1-4	TGTGCCAGCAGTATAGGAGACAAACTGTTTTTT	CASSIGDKLFF
once	TRBV19	NA	TRBJ2-7	TGTGCCAGTAGTATAGTCGACGGATCCTACGAGCAGTACTTC	CASSIVDGSYEQYF
many	TRBV11-2	NA	TRBJ2-5	TGTGCCAGCAGCTTAAGCCGAGGGGGTTGGGAGACCCAGTACTTC	CASSLSRGGWETQYF
many	TRBV6-5	NA	TRBJ2-5	TGTGCCAGCAGCCGCAAAAGTATGGGAGAGACCCAGTACTTC	CASSRKSMGETQYF
NA	TRBV5-1	NA	TRBJ2-6	TGCGCCAGCAGCCTCTTGAGATCTGGGGCCAACGTCCTGACTTTC	CASSLLRSGANVLTF